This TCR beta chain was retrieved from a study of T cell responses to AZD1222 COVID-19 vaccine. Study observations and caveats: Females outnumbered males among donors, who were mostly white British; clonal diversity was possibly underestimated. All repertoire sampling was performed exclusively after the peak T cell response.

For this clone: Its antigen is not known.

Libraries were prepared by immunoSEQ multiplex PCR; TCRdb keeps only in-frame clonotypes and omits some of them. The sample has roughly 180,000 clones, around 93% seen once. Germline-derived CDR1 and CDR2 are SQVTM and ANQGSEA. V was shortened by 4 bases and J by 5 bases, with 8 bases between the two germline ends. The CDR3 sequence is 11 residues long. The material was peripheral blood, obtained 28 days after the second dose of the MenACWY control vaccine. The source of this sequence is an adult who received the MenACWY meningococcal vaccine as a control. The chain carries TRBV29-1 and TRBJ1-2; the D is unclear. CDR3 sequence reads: CSVGLGYGYTF. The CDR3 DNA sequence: TGCAGCGTTGGTCTCGGTTATGGCTACACCTTC.